These T cell receptor beta chains were read from a single sample in a study of T cell changes during pregnancy in multiple sclerosis. Clones were read by immunoSEQ multiplex PCR, and TCRdb kept only the in-frame ones, dropping some. The sample yields tens of thousands of clones, around 91% seen once. The sample in question was peripheral blood, obtained in the second trimester of pregnancy. The receptors here all came from a female donor in good health, enrolled as a control in a pregnancy study. CDR3s include the opening cysteine and the closing phenylalanine or tryptophan. The D gene is left open where the match is weak. The size of a clone is reported for some rows only, either as once, few or many, or as a class for expanded clones.

CDR3 protein	CDR3 DNA	V gene	clone size	J gene	D gene
CASSSGQHNYGYTF	TGTGCCAGCAGCTCAGGACAACATAACTATGGCTACACCTTC	TRBV7-2	NA	TRBJ1-2	NA
CASSLDQGTEAFF	TGTGCCAGCAGCCTCGACCAGGGTACTGAAGCTTTCTTT	TRBV7-9	NA	TRBJ1-1	NA
CASSKNRGGRELFF	TGTGCCAGCAGTAAGAACAGGGGCGGCCGGGAGCTGTTTTTT	TRBV27	NA	TRBJ2-2	TRBD1
CASSLDTGGRGYTF	TGTGCCAGCAGCTTAGACACAGGGGGCCGTGGCTACACCTTC	TRBV7-2	NA	TRBJ1-2	TRBD1
CASTISGSADTQYF	TGTGCCAGCACTATTAGCGGAAGCGCAGATACGCAGTATTTT	TRBV27	NA	TRBJ2-3	NA
CASSMYGGGNEQFF	TGTGCCAGTAGTATGTATGGTGGAGGGAATGAGCAGTTCTTC	TRBV19	NA	TRBJ2-1	NA
CASSLVSGRGGHNEQFF	TGTGCCAGCAGCTTAGTTTCCGGGCGGGGGGGGCACAATGAGCAGTTCTTC	TRBV7-2	NA	TRBJ2-1	TRBD2
CASSLVRTDTQYF	TGCGCCAGCAGCTTGGTTCGGACAGATACGCAGTATTTT	TRBV5-1	NA	TRBJ2-3	NA
CASSPETAFATNEKLFF	TGTGCCAGCTCACCGGAGACGGCGTTTGCAACTAATGAAAAACTGTTTTTT	TRBV18	NA	TRBJ1-4	NA
CSVSMGGTGNGYTF	TGCAGCGTCTCCATGGGAGGGACAGGGAATGGCTACACCTTC	TRBV29-1	NA	TRBJ1-2	TRBD1
CASSYSGGLNYGYTF	TGCGCCAGCTCCTATTCCGGGGGGCTCAACTATGGCTACACCTTC	TRBV5-1	once	TRBJ1-2	NA
CASSLEVGGDYGYTF	TGTGCCAGCAGCTTAGAGGTAGGGGGCGACTATGGCTACACCTTC	TRBV7-2	NA	TRBJ1-2	TRBD1
CASATGRAGELFF	TGCGCCAGCGCCACCGGGAGAGCCGGGGAGCTGTTTTTT	TRBV10-2	NA	TRBJ2-2	NA
CASSPGQGEQETQYF	TGTGCCAGCAGCCCCGGGCAGGGGGAGCAAGAGACCCAGTACTTC	TRBV6-4	NA	TRBJ2-5	TRBD1
CASSLGGSQETQYF	TGTGCCAGCAGTTTGGGGGGGAGCCAAGAGACCCAGTACTTC	TRBV28	NA	TRBJ2-5	TRBD2
CASSYSLGLATGEQYF	TGTGCCAGCAGTTACTCTTTGGGCCTAGCGACTGGCGAGCAGTACTTC	TRBV6-5	NA	TRBJ2-7	NA
CASSLSSGYYNEQFF	TGCGCCAGCAGCCTTAGTAGCGGGTATTACAATGAGCAGTTCTTC	TRBV4-1	NA	TRBJ2-1	TRBD2
CSVELPSGFLRNEQFF	TGCAGCGTTGAACTGCCTAGCGGGTTTTTGAGGAATGAGCAGTTCTTC	TRBV29-1	NA	TRBJ2-1	TRBD2
CASSRLAGGDEQFF	TGTGCTAGCAGCCGCCTAGCAGGGGGCGATGAGCAGTTCTTC	TRBV7-7	NA	TRBJ2-1	TRBD1
CASSPGGGGTGELFF	TGTGCCAGCAGCCCTGGTGGGGGCGGCACCGGGGAGCTGTTTTTT	TRBV9	NA	TRBJ2-2	NA
CSVRRSSDTQYF	TGCAGCGTACGACGGAGTTCAGATACGCAGTATTTT	TRBV29-1	NA	TRBJ2-3	NA
CASSLGAGAAETQYF	TGTGCCAGCAGCTTAGGAGCGGGAGCGGCCGAGACCCAGTACTTC	TRBV11-3	NA	TRBJ2-5	TRBD2
CATQRGLGETQYF	TGTGCCACTCAGCGGGGTCTCGGAGAGACCCAGTACTTC	TRBV2	NA	TRBJ2-5	TRBD2
CASGFEADNEKLFF	TGTGCTAGTGGTTTTGAGGCAGACAATGAAAAACTGTTTTTT	TRBV12-5	once	TRBJ1-4	NA
CASSLTLWGQEQYF	TGTGCCAGCAGTTTAACTCTTTGGGGGCAGGAGCAGTACTTC	TRBV27	NA	TRBJ2-7	NA
CAWRTGLDTEAFF	TGTGCCTGGAGAACAGGGTTGGACACTGAAGCTTTCTTT	TRBV30	medium-sized	TRBJ1-1	NA
CASSERSAERYNEQFF	TGTGCCAGCAGTGAACGATCCGCCGAGAGGTACAATGAGCAGTTCTTC	TRBV6-1	NA	TRBJ2-1	NA
CASSFQGQGANYGYTF	TGTGCCAGCAGCTTCCAGGGACAGGGAGCTAACTATGGCTACACCTTC	TRBV5-4	NA	TRBJ1-2	TRBD1
CASSDPGQSSSYEQYF	TGTGCCAGCAGTGACCCCGGACAGTCCTCCTCCTACGAGCAGTACTTC	TRBV2	NA	TRBJ2-7	NA
CSVERQGAPGYTF	TGCAGCGTTGAACGACAGGGGGCGCCTGGCTACACCTTC	TRBV29-1	NA	TRBJ1-2	TRBD1
CASSPPVDRGFVNSSGNTIYF	TGTGCCAGCAGTCCCCCGGTGGACAGGGGGTTTGTAAACAGCTCTGGAAACACCATATATTTT	TRBV6-9	NA	TRBJ1-3	TRBD1
CAGQSLGEQYF	TGTGCCGGACAAAGCTTAGGCGAGCAGTACTTC	TRBV30	NA	TRBJ2-7	NA
CASSLFDRNEQYF	TGTGCCAGCAGCTTATTTGACAGGAACGAGCAGTACTTC	TRBV7-6	NA	TRBJ2-7	NA
CASRPGTSILTYEQYF	TGTGCCAGCAGACCCGGGACTAGCATACTTACCTACGAGCAGTACTTC	TRBV28	NA	TRBJ2-7	TRBD2
CASRPQGLNPDGYTF	TGTGCCAGCAGGCCGCAGGGGCTTAACCCCGATGGCTACACCTTC	TRBV28	NA	TRBJ1-2	NA
CASSPLGEAYEQYF	TGTGCCAGTAGCCCGTTGGGGGAGGCCTACGAGCAGTACTTC	TRBV19	NA	TRBJ2-7	NA
CASSGSGGAGETQYF	TGTGCCAGCAGTGGTAGCGGGGGGGCGGGGGAGACCCAGTACTTC	TRBV9	NA	TRBJ2-5	TRBD2
CASSLVGLAGAYEQYF	TGTGCCAGCAGCTTAGTAGGACTAGCGGGGGCCTACGAGCAGTACTTC	TRBV7-2	NA	TRBJ2-7	TRBD2
CSVGTQGTLAEAFF	TGCAGCGTTGGGACACAGGGGACGCTCGCTGAAGCTTTCTTT	TRBV29-1	NA	TRBJ1-1	TRBD1
CASSLDGTRSNEQFF	TGCGCCAGCAGCTTGGATGGGACTAGAAGCAACGAGCAGTTCTTC	TRBV5-1	NA	TRBJ2-1	TRBD2
CAWNGGGRDSSYNEQFF	TGTGCCTGGAATGGCGGGGGGCGGGACAGCTCCTACAATGAGCAGTTCTTC	TRBV30	NA	TRBJ2-1	NA
CASSFGPEWYNEQFF	TGTGCCAGCAGTTTCGGTCCCGAATGGTACAATGAGCAGTTCTTC	TRBV28	NA	TRBJ2-1	NA
CASSEVSGASYEQYF	TGTGCCAGCAGTGAAGTATCAGGGGCTTCCTACGAGCAGTACTTC	TRBV6-1	NA	TRBJ2-7	NA
CASTKKGRGTTNYGYTF	TGTGCCAGTACCAAGAAGGGCAGGGGAACTACTAACTATGGCTACACCTTC	TRBV19	NA	TRBJ1-2	NA
CASSDTRVFSSYNEQFF	TGTGCCAGCAGTGACACCCGGGTTTTTAGCTCCTACAATGAGCAGTTCTTC	TRBV6-4	NA	TRBJ2-1	NA
CASSPEGTSVINEQFF	TGTGCCAGCTCCCCAGAGGGGACTAGCGTGATCAATGAGCAGTTCTTC	TRBV9	NA	TRBJ2-1	TRBD2
CASSSTISGTKETQYF	TGTGCCAGCAGCAGTACTATTAGCGGGACAAAAGAGACCCAGTACTTC	TRBV5-4	once	TRBJ2-5	TRBD2
CASSVLGGPQETQYF	TGTGCCAGTAGTGTATTAGGGGGACCACAAGAGACCCAGTACTTC	TRBV19	NA	TRBJ2-5	NA
CASRTQGEVVTEAFF	TGTGCCAGCAGGACACAGGGTGAGGTCGTTACTGAAGCTTTCTTT	TRBV6-5	NA	TRBJ1-1	NA
CASSRPRRQETQYF	TGTGCCAGCAGTCGCCCGCGGAGACAAGAGACCCAGTACTTC	TRBV28	NA	TRBJ2-5	NA
CASSPSNSLAGGNNEQFF	TGTGCCAGCAGTCCCTCCAACTCCCTAGCGGGAGGGAACAATGAGCAGTTCTTC	TRBV28	NA	TRBJ2-1	TRBD2
CASSIRAGDKAFF	TGTGCCAGTAGTATTCGAGCAGGCGACAAAGCTTTCTTT	TRBV19	NA	TRBJ1-1	NA
CASSPQGSRGYTF	TGTGCCAGCAGCCCACAGGGTTCTCGGGGCTACACCTTC	TRBV7-9	NA	TRBJ1-2	NA
CASSLRGHYGYTF	TGTGCCAGCAGCTTACGAGGCCACTATGGCTACACCTTC	TRBV7-2	NA	TRBJ1-2	NA